The clone carrying this T cell receptor beta chain was detected a few times. This specimen belongs to a study of T-cell reconstitution after alpha-beta-depleted transplantation in children. The CDR3 is made up of 16 amino acids. CDR1 is LNHDA and CDR2 is SQIVND in the germline V gene (reference sequence). V was shortened by 7 bases and J by 0 bases, with 15 bases between the two germline ends. TCRbeta library preparation incorporated unique molecular identifiers. TCRdb ran MiXCR on the PCR reads and lists one entry per CDR3 protein. This table holds 440,000 or so distinct CDR3 sequences, about 11% found once.

The chain couples TRBV19 to TRBJ2-2; D unresolved. This receptor was taken from a human donor who donated a stem cell graft to a child with acute myeloid leukemia. The specimen comprised PBMCs from the stem cell graft donor, sampled from the stem cell graft. The DNA for the CDR3 is TGTGCCAGTACCCACGAAGACACAACGAACACCGGGGAGCTGTTTTTT. Encoded protein: CASTHEDTTNTGELFF.